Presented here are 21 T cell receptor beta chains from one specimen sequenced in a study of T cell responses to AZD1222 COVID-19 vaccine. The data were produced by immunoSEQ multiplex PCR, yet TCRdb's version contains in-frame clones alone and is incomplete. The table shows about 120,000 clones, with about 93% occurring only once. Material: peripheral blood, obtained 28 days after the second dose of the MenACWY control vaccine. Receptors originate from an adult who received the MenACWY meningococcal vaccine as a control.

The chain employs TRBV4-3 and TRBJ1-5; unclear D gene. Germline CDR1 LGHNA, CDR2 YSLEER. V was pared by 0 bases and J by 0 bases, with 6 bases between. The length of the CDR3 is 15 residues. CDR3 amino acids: CASSQEAYSNQPQHF. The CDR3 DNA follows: TGCGCCAGCAGCCAAGAAGCATATAGCAATCAGCCCCAGCATTTT.

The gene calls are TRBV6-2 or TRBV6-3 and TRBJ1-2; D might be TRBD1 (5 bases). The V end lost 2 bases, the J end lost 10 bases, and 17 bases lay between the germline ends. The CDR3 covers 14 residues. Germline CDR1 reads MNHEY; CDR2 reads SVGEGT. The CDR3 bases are TGTGCCAGCAGTTACCCGGGACCTATGGAGCCCTACACCTTC. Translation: CASSYPGPMEPYTF.

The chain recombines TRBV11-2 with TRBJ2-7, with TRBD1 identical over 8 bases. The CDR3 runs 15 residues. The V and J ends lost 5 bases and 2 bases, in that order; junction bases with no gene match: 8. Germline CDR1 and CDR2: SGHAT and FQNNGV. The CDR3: CASSPGQGPAYEQYF. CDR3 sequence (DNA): TGTGCCAGCAGCCCAGGACAGGGACCAGCCTACGAGCAGTACTTC.

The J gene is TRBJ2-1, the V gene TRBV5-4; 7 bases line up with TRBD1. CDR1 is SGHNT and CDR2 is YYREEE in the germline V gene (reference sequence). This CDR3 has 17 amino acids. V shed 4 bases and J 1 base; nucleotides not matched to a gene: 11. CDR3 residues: CASSQAKQGTSYNEQFF. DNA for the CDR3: TGTGCCAGCAGCCAAGCTAAACAGGGGACGTCCTACAATGAGCAGTTCTTC.

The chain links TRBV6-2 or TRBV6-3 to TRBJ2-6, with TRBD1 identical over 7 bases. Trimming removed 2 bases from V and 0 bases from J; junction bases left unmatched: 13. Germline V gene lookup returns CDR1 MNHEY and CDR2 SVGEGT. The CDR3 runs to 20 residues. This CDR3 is CASSYPSRGQRSSGANVLTF. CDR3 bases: TGTGCCAGCAGTTACCCAAGCCGGGGACAGCGTAGCTCTGGGGCCAACGTCCTGACTTTC.

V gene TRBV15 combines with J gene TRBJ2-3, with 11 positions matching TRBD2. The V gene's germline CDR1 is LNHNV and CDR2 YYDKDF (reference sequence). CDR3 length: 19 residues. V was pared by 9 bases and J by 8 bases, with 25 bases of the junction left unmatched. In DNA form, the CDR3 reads TGTGCCACAGCCACCCCCTTAGCGGGAGGGCCTTTGCGGGCAGGTACGCAGTATTTT. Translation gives CATATPLAGGPLRAGTQYF.

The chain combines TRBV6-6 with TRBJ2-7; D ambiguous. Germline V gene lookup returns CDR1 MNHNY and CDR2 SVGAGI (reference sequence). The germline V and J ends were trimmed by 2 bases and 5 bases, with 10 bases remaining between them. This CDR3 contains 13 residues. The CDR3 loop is CASSYGIWDEQYF. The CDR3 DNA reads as TGTGCCAGCAGTTACGGAATCTGGGACGAGCAGTACTTC.

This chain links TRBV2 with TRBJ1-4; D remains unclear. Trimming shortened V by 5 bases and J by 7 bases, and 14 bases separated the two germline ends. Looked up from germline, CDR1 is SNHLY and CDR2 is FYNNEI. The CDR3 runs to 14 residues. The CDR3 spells CASSLGFMGEKLFF. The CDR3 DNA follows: TGTGCCAGCAGTTTGGGGTTTATGGGTGAAAAACTGTTTTTT.

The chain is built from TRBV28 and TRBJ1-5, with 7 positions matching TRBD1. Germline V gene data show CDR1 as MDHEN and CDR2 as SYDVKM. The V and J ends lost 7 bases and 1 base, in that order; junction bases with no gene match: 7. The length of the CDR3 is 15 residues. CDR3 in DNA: TGTGCCAGCACGTCTGTCAGGGGGAGCAATCAGCCCCAGCATTTT. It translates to CASTSVRGSNQPQHF.

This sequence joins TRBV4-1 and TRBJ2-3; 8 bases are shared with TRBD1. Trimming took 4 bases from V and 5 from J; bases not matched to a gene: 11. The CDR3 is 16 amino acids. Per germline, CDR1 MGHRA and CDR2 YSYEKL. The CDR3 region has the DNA TGCGCCAGCAGCCGGGGGGACAGGCCCACCTTAGATACGCAGTATTTT. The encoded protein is CASSRGDRPTLDTQYF.

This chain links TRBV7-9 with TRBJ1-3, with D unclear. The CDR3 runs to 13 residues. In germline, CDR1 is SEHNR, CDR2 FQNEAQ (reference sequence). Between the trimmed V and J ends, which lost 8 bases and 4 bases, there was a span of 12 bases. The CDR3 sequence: CASFPYGGNTIYF. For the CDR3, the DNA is TGTGCCAGCTTCCCTTACGGGGGAAACACCATATATTTT.

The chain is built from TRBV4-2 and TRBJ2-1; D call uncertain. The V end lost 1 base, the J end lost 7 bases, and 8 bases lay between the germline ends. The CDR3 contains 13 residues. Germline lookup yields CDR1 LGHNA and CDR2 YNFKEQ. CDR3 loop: CASSQVGQNEQFF. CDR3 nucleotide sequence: TGTGCCAGCAGCCAAGTTGGTCAAAATGAGCAGTTCTTC.

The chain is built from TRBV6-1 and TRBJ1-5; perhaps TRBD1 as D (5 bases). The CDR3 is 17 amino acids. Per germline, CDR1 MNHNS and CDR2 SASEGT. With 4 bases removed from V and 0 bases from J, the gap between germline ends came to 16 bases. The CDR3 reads CASSVKSTVDSNQPQHF. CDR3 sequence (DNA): TGTGCCAGCAGTGTTAAATCGACAGTAGATAGCAATCAGCCCCAGCATTTT.

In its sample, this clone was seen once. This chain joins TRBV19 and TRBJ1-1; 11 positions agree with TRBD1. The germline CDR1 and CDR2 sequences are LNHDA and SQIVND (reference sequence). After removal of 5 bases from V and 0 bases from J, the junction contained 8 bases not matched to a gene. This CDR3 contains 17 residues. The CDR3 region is CASSASGTGGMNTEAFF. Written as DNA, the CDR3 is TGTGCCAGTAGTGCCTCCGGGACAGGGGGAATGAACACTGAAGCTTTCTTT.

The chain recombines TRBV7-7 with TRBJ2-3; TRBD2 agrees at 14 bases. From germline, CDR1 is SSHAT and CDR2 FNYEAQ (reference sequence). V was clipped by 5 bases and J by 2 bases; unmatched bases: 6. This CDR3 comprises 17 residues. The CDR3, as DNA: TGTGCCAGCAGCCCAATGGGACTAGCGGGGGTCACAGATACGCAGTATTTT. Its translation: CASSPMGLAGVTDTQYF.

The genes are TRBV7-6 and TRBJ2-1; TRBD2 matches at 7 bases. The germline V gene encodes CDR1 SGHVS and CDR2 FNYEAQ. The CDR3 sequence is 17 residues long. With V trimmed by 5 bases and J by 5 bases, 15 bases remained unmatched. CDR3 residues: CASSLLPTSAGDNEQFF. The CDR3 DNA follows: TGTGCCAGCAGCCTACTCCCAACTAGCGCGGGGGACAATGAGCAGTTCTTC.

The CDR3 nucleotides read TGTGCCAGCAGTTTAAGGACAGCCAGCTCCTACAATGAGCAGTTCTTC. Translated, it gives CASSLRTASSYNEQFF. The gene calls are TRBV27 and TRBJ2-1; D perhaps matches TRBD1 (6 bases). CDR1 and CDR2 from the germline V gene are MNHEY and SMNVEV (reference sequence). The ends were cut back, 2 bases at V and 0 bases at J, with 11 bases in the middle. This CDR3 region has 16 residues.

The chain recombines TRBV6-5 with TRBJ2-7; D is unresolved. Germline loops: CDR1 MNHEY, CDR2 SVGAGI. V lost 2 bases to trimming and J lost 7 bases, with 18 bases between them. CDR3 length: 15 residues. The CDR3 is CASSYEIGRSREQYV. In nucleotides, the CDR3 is TGTGCCAGCAGTTACGAGATAGGGCGGTCGCGGGAGCAGTACGTC.

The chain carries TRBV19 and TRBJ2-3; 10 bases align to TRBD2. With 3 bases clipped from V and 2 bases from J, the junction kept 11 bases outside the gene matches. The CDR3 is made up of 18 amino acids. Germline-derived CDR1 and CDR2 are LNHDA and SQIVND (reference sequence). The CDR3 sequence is CASSMTGLAGDITDTQYF. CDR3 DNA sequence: TGTGCCAGTAGTATGACAGGCCTAGCGGGAGATATCACAGATACGCAGTATTTT.

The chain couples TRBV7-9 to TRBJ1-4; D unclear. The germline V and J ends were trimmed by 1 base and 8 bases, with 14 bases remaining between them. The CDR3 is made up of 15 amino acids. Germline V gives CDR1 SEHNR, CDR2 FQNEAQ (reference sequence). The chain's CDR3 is CASSLGAVAVEKLFF. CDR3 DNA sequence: TGTGCCAGCAGCTTAGGAGCCGTGGCAGTCGAAAAACTGTTTTTT.

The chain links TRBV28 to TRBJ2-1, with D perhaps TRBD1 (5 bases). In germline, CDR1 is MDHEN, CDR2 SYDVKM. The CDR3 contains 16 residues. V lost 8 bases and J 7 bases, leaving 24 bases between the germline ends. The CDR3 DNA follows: TGTGCCAGCCTATTCGTGCACGGAACAGGACGGAATGAGCAGTTCTTC. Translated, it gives CASLFVHGTGRNEQFF. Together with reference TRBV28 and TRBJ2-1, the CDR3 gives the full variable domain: DVKVTQSSRYLVKRTGEKVFLECVQDMDHENMFWYRQDPGLGLRLIYFSYDVKMKEKGDIPEGYSVSREKKERFSLILESASTNQTSMYLCASLFVHGTGRNEQFFGPGTRLTVL.